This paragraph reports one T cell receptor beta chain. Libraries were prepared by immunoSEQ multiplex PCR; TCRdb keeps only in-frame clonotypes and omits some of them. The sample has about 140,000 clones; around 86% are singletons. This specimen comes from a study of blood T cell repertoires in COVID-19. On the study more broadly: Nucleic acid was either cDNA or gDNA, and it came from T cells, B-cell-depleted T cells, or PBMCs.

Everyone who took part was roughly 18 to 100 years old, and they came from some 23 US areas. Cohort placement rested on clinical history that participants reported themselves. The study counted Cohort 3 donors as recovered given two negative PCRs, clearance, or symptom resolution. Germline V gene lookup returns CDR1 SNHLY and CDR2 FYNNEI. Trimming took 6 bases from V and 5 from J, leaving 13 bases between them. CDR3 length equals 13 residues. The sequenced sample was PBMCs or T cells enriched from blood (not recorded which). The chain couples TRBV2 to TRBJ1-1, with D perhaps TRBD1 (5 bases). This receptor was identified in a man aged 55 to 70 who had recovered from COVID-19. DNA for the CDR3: TGTGCCAGCAGCGAAAGGGGCGGAACTGAAGCTTTCTTT. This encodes CASSERGGTEAFF.